A single sample gave rise to the 19 T cell receptor beta chains below, sequenced in a study of T cell responses to AZD1222 COVID-19 vaccine. Using immunoSEQ multiplex PCR, the repertoire was profiled, and TCRdb retains in-frame clones only, with some absent. The data hold about 100,000 clones, with more than 70% observed a single time. The source was peripheral blood, collected on day 0 of MenACWY control vaccination. These receptors came from an adult in good health.

This chain uses TRBV23-1 with TRBJ1-3; the D gene is possibly TRBD1 (6 bases). TRBV23-1 is an open reading frame, and its role is uncertain. With 4 bases removed from V and 2 bases from J, the gap between germline ends came to 15 bases. CDR3 length equals 16 residues. The CDR3 DNA reads TGCGCCAGCAGTCGGGTCTACAGGGAAGCTGGAAACACCATATATTTT. Encoded protein: CASSRVYREAGNTIYF.

The chain is built from TRBV28 and TRBJ1-2; TRBD1 aligns across 12 bases. CDR1 is MDHEN and CDR2 is SYDVKM in the germline V gene. CDR3 length equals 16 residues. The junction had 9 bases not matched to a gene; V was cut back by 6 bases and J by 4 bases. DNA for the CDR3: TGTGCCAGCAGCCCCGCGGGACAGGGGGCCGGCTATGGCTACACCTTC. Translated: CASSPAGQGAGYGYTF.

The chain carries TRBV6-5 and TRBJ2-3; 8 nucleotides align to TRBD1. Germline V gene sequence: CDR1 MNHEY, CDR2 SVGAGI. The CDR3 consists of 13 residues. Trimming cost V 8 bases and J 6 bases; bases outside gene matches: 7. CDR3 in DNA: TGTGCCAGCGGTCGACAGGGGCCGGATACGCAGTATTTT. Its protein is CASGRQGPDTQYF.

V usage is TRBV28 and J usage is TRBJ2-3; TRBD1 matches 7 bases. After removal of 4 bases from V and 2 bases from J, the junction contained 6 bases not matched to a gene. The germline V gene encodes CDR1 MDHEN and CDR2 SYDVKM. This CDR3 contains 15 residues. CDR3 protein: CASSSPGQPTDTQYF. For the CDR3, the DNA is TGTGCCAGCAGTTCCCCGGGACAGCCCACAGATACGCAGTATTTT.

The chain recombines TRBV28 with TRBJ1-2; no definite D call. The CDR3 spans 12 residues. V lost 5 bases and J lost 0, with 4 bases in between. Germline CDR1 reads MDHEN; CDR2 reads SYDVKM. The CDR3 sequence is CASSQSNYGYTF. The CDR3, as DNA: TGTGCCAGCAGTCAGTCTAACTATGGCTACACCTTC.

The chain couples TRBV30 to TRBJ1-3; no firm D call. Trimming removed 3 bases from V and 0 bases from J, with 15 bases in between. CDR3 length: 16 residues. Germline assignment: CDR1 GTSNPN and CDR2 SVGIG (reference sequence). The CDR3 nucleotides are TGTGCCTGGAGCCCCGAGGTTCTCTCCTCTGGAAACACCATATATTTT. It translates to CAWSPEVLSSGNTIYF.

V and J are TRBV28 and TRBJ1-6, with D maybe TRBD1 (5 bases). Trimming removed 5 bases from V and 6 bases from J, with 14 bases in between. Germline V lookup: CDR1 MDHEN, CDR2 SYDVKM. The CDR3 covers 15 residues. CDR3 in DNA: TGTGCCAGCAGTGGTCGGACGGGGCCTAATTCACCCCTCCACTTT. Its translation is CASSGRTGPNSPLHF.

There are a few counts of this clone. At one boundary the junction diverges from the germline segment, which might be a read error. The V call is TRBV7-2, the J call TRBJ2-7; tentatively, D is TRBD1 or TRBD2 (5 bases each). The CDR3 spans 13 residues. CDR1 and CDR2 from the germline V gene are SGHTA and FQGNSA. The CDR3 protein is CASSLGVQGRPNF. The DNA for the CDR3 is TGTGCCAGCAGCCTAGGGGTCCAGGGACGTCCGAACTTC.

The V gene is TRBV21-1, the J gene TRBJ2-1; the D call TRBD2 from the table was never checked on the DNA. TRBV21-1 is termed a pseudogene. The CDR3 sequence is 22 residues long. In DNA form, the CDR3 reads TGTGCCAGCAGCAAAGAGGAGCGCACGATCAGCGGGAGTCCCGGTGGTCGGGGTGAGCAGTTCTTC. It is translated as CASSKEERTISGSPGGRGEQFF.

The J gene is TRBJ1-5, the V gene TRBV30; TRBD1 aligns across 7 bases. Trimming took 5 bases from V and 1 from J; bases not matched to a gene: 8. Germline CDR1 is GTSNPN and CDR2 is SVGIG (reference sequence). The CDR3 loop spans 15 amino acids. The CDR3 loop reads CAWDEGAVSNQPQHF. CDR3 sequence (DNA): TGTGCCTGGGATGAGGGGGCGGTGAGCAATCAGCCCCAGCATTTT.

This chain joins TRBV18 and TRBJ1-4, with D tentatively TRBD1 (5 bases). This CDR3 comprises 13 residues. Trimming cost V 4 bases and J 3 bases, with 6 bases left between them. Germline CDR1 KGHSH, CDR2 LQKENI. The DNA for the CDR3 is TGTGCCAGCTCACGACAGTCTAATGAAAAACTGTTTTTT. Protein product: CASSRQSNEKLFF.

The chain uses TRBV3-1 (or the pseudogene TRBV3-2) and TRBJ2-1, with D unclear. Trimming removed 0 bases at V and 8 bases at J, with 11 bases between. This CDR3 is 14 amino acids long. The germline V gene encodes CDR1 LGHDT and CDR2 YNNKEL (reference sequence). Here the CDR3 reads CASSQDGWVHEQFF. In DNA, the CDR3 is TGTGCCAGCAGCCAAGATGGTTGGGTTCATGAGCAGTTCTTC.

The chain uses TRBV7-2 and TRBJ1-1; D gene uncertain. The CDR3 contains 18 residues. CDR1 and CDR2 (germline): SGHTA, FQGNSA. The V and J ends lost 5 bases and 1 base respectively, with 23 bases between them. The CDR3 reads CASSKRRRVDFWNTEAFF. The CDR3 nucleotides are TGTGCCAGCAGCAAAAGGCGACGGGTGGATTTTTGGAACACTGAAGCTTTCTTT.

V usage is TRBV2 and J usage is TRBJ1-4; D is ambiguous. The length of the CDR3 is 12 residues. Trimming took 6 bases from V and 4 from J, leaving 6 bases between them. In germline, CDR1 is SNHLY, CDR2 FYNNEI. CDR3 loop: CASSGSNEKLFF. For the CDR3, the DNA is TGTGCCAGCAGCGGAAGTAATGAAAAACTGTTTTTT.

The chain combines TRBV7-9 with TRBJ2-6, with D perhaps TRBD1 (5 bases). The CDR3 is 16 residues long. Trimming pared 6 bases from V and 0 bases from J, leaving 12 bases between. The germline V gene has CDR1 SEHNR and CDR2 FQNEAQ (reference sequence). The CDR3, as DNA: TGTGCCAGCAGTACAGGTTATGACTCTGGGGCCAACGTCCTGACTTTC. Its translation is CASSTGYDSGANVLTF.

The CDR3 DNA reads as TGTGCCAGCAGGGAGACAGGGGGAGAGACCCAGTACTTC. Protein sequence: CASRETGGETQYF. The chain links TRBV2 to TRBJ2-5; 9 bases agree with TRBD1. Per the germline V gene, CDR1 is SNHLY and CDR2 is FYNNEI. The length of the CDR3 is 13 residues. V was pared by 6 bases and J by 4 bases, with 3 bases of the junction left unmatched.

The V gene is TRBV5-5, the J gene TRBJ1-5, with D possibly TRBD1 on 5 matching bases. CDR3 length: 15 residues. The germline CDR1 and CDR2 sequences are SGHKS and YYEKEE (reference sequence). Trimming removed 0 bases at V and 5 bases at J, with 12 bases between. The CDR3 coding sequence is TGTGCCAGCAGCTTGGCGTCCAGGGCTGATCAGCCCCAGCATTTT. It encodes CASSLASRADQPQHF. Looking up the rest from reference TRBV5-5 and TRBJ1-5 gives the full variable domain: DAGVTQSPTHLIKTRGQQVTLRCSPISGHKSVSWYQQVLGQGPQFIFQYYEKEERGRGNFPDRFSARQFPNYSSELNVNALLLGDSALYLCASSLASRADQPQHFGDGTRLSIL.

V is TRBV6-1 and J is TRBJ1-1, with D possibly matching TRBD1 (5 bases). The germline CDR1 and CDR2 sequences are MNHNS and SASEGT. V lost 3 bases and J 6 bases, leaving 14 bases between the germline ends. The CDR3 consists of 14 residues. The CDR3 sequence: CASSELRGRAEAFF. Here the CDR3 DNA reads TGTGCCAGCAGTGAGCTAAGGGGAAGGGCTGAAGCTTTCTTT.

This chain connects TRBV2 to TRBJ2-7; D is perhaps TRBD1 (5 bases). Per the germline V gene, CDR1 is SNHLY and CDR2 is FYNNEI. The CDR3 has 13 amino acids. Trimming pared 2 bases from V and 6 bases from J, leaving 11 bases between. CDR3 amino acids: CASSEIRVGEQYF. CDR3 in DNA: TGTGCCAGCAGTGAAATCAGGGTAGGCGAGCAGTACTTC.